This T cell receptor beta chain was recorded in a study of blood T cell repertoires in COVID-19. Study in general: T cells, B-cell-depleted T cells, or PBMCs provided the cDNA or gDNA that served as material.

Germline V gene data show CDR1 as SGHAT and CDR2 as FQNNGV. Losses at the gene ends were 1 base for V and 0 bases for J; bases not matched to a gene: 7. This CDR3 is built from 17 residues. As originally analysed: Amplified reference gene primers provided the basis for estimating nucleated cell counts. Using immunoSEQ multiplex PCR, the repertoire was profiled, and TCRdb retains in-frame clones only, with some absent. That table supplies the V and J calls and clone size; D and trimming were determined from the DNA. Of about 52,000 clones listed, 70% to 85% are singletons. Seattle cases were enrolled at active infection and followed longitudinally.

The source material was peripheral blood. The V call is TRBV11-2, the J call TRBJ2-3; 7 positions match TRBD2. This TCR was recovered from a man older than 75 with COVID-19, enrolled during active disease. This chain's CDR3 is CASSLVGGGSSTDTQYF. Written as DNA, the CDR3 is TGTGCCAGCAGCTTAGTCGGCGGGGGATCTAGCACAGATACGCAGTATTTT.